This T cell receptor (beta chain) is drawn from a study of spatial heterogeneity in lung cancer. Findings and limits, study-wide: Counts of expanded alpha and beta TCRs within tumors tracked the tumor nonsynonymous mutation count.

There are many counts of this clonotype. Its antigen is currently unknown. In a library made to pick up alpha chains, this beta chain is a stray read with a size that means little. The CDR3 loop spans 14 amino acids. The germline V gene has CDR1 KGHDR and CDR2 SFDVKD. Trimming cost V 9 bases and J 2 bases, with 13 bases left between them. Time point meaning: sample taken at primary tumor resection. No cells were sorted before sequencing. The whole RNA sequenced was extracted from tumor, nontumor lung or frozen PBMC. One entry per CDR3 protein, called by TCRdb with MiXCR from the 5' RACE reads. Altogether some 11,000 distinct CDR3 sequences are present, 4% to 6.5% being singletons, with the ten largest covering roughly an eighth.

The sequenced sample was lung tumor tissue, obtained at surgery. The chain uses TRBV24-1 and TRBJ1-3, with a weak D call TRBD1 (5 bases). The TCR sequence derives from a male donor with early-stage non-small cell lung cancer. This CDR3 reads CATLDNIPGNTIYF. In nucleotides, the CDR3 is TGTGCCACCTTGGACAACATACCTGGAAACACCATATATTTT.